Detailed here is one T cell receptor (beta chain). Its antigen is not yet known. These data originate in a study of monozygotic twins with inflammatory bowel disease (dated by TCRdb to the late 2010s). In the study overall: In total, approximately 30 monozygotic twin pairs made up the full study: 19 Danish pairs, all IBD-discordant, plus nine German pairs, of which four were IBD-concordant and five were IBD-discordant. Disease-associated traits were sought mainly through comparisons between IBD patients and their genetically identical healthy co-twins within discordant pairs. Each individual had, on average, about 151 000 unique TCRalpha sequences and 181 000 unique TCRbeta sequences available for analysis.

The library was produced with 5' RACE. The input for every TCR library was approximately 3,500 ng of total RNA. For each sample, cDNA synthesis was carried out in eight separate reactions using SMARTScribe reverse transcriptase. During cDNA synthesis, template switching introduced unique molecular identifiers that contained a 6-nucleotide sample barcode. TCRalpha and TCRbeta cDNA was amplified in two nested PCRs of roughly 16 and 10 cycles, and bead purification was carried out after each PCR. Before amplification, the cDNA was treated with uracil DNA-glycosylase and purified using the QIAquick PCR purification kit. The second PCR added Illumina TruSeq-compatible adapters along with sample-specific barcodes. TapeStation and Qubit were used to check library quality and concentration, and about 5.2 ng of each library went into the pool. Pooled libraries were sequenced on an Illumina HiSeq2500 single-index Rapid Run with 2 x 100 bp reads and custom sequencing primers. For the original study's pipeline: MiGEC version 1.2.6 was used for UMI-based consensus assembly to correct PCR and sequencing errors. MiXCR version 2.1.1 was used to carry out V(D)J alignment, clonotype assembly and CDR3 extraction. To normalise gene usage, clonotype sharing and MAIT/NKT TCR abundance, the analysis used the top 1000, 10 000 and 20 000 clonotypes per sample. Diversity was computed as the inverse Simpson index with the vegan R package after downsampling to 27 000 UMIs. Paired Mann-Whitney U tests were applied to discordant twin pairs, and Benjamini-Hochberg correction was used for multiple testing. Based on TCRdb reprocessing of the reads, there is one entry per CDR3 protein sequence, and DNA is missing. TCRdb's processing, not the authors', yielded these V and J calls. The table for this sample shows more than 300,000 distinct CDR3 sequences. Less than 6.5% of the sample lies in the top ten.

A roughly 2.7 ml peripheral blood sample was drawn into PAXgene tubes per donor and stored at -80°C. Total RNA was isolated from whole blood with the PAXgene blood miRNA kit on an automated QIAcube, without T cell sorting. Peripheral blood from monozygotic twin pairs who were concordant or discordant for inflammatory bowel disease underwent deep TCRalpha and TCRbeta repertoire profiling using unique molecular barcoding. Smoking habits were recorded for all twin pairs, and each individual was classified as a current, former or never smoker. General study outcomes and caveats: Background noise and inter-individual variability may have been introduced into the repertoires by the differing immunosuppressive treatments among patients. Measured by the inverse Simpson index, TCRbeta repertoire diversity was lower in IBD patients than in their healthy co-twins. No difference in repertoire similarity was observed between concordant and discordant twins, possibly owing to limited statistical power. The analysis was unable to tell different T cell subtypes apart. Fewer clonotypes were shared with other individuals by IBD patients than by healthy twins, most markedly in patients showing signs of disease activity. The results gave no support for a single strong signal or clonotype linked to IBD.

The germline V gene (reference sequence) provides CDR1 LGHDT and CDR2 YNNKEL. From its cysteine to its phenylalanine, the CDR3 spans 14 amino acids. The nucleotide record is missing. This sequence uses TRBV3-1 and TRBJ1-3. The sample comprised blood. The origin of this receptor is a human donor with ulcerative colitis or Crohn's disease, or a healthy co-twin of an affected twin (not recorded which). The CDR3 here reads CASSPRGSGNTIYF.